Listed below are T cell receptor beta chains from one sample, sequenced in a study of T-cell memory formation after mild COVID-19. TCRdb re-called the 5' RACE reads through MiXCR, storing one row per CDR3 protein. Of roughly 240,000 distinct CDR3 sequences detected, over 15% appear once; the ten largest clones hold around 2.2%. The sequencing sample was made of PBMCs or a T cell subset sorted from them (not recorded which). Receptors were obtained from an adult woman who had mild COVID-19 (a few samples of this study predate the infection). Cell type and time point are not known. Both conserved end residues are part of each CDR3. The D gene is left open where the match is weak. Size values are once, few and many counts, or a class for expanded clones, and some rows have none.

v_gene,j_gene,d_gene,abundance,CDR3nt,CDR3aa
TRBV30,TRBJ2-7,TRBD2,.,TGTGCCTGCCGTAGCGGGACCTCCTACGAGCAGTACTTC,CACRSGTSYEQYF
TRBV5-1,TRBJ1-1,.,.,TGCGCCAGCAGCTTGGGTCCGGGGAAAGCTTTCTTT,CASSLGPGKAFF
TRBV4-2,TRBJ2-2,.,once,TGTGCCAGCAGCCAAGCTCATGGGGGGCGCAACACCGGGGAGCTGTTTTTT,CASSQAHGGRNTGELFF
TRBV19,TRBJ2-2,.,few,TGTGCCAGTAGTATTTCGCTAGTGAACACCGGGGAGCTGTTTTTT,CASSISLVNTGELFF
TRBV5-5,TRBJ2-1,.,.,TGTGCCAGCAGCTTGTTATCAGGCGCCTACAATGAGCAGTTCTTC,CASSLLSGAYNEQFF
TRBV2,TRBJ1-5,.,.,TGTGCCAGCCAATTTGGGAGCAATCAGCCCCAGCATTTT,CASQFGSNQPQHF
TRBV12-3/TRBV12-4,TRBJ1-1,.,.,TGTGCCAGCAGTCATGGGGGTAACACTGAAGCTTTCTTT,CASSHGGNTEAFF
TRBV5-1,TRBJ2-3,.,few,TGCGCCAGCAGCTTGGCCGAGGCAGATACGCAGTATTTT,CASSLAEADTQYF
TRBV2,TRBJ2-7,.,many,TGTGCCAGCAGTGAGTCAGACTACGAGCAGTACTTC,CASSESDYEQYF
TRBV6-5,TRBJ2-1,.,.,TGTGCCAGCAGTTACCGGCGGGAATACAATGAGCAGTTCTTC,CASSYRREYNEQFF
TRBV20-1,TRBJ2-7,TRBD1,few,TGCAGTGCTAGGCCTAAGGGACAGCTTTTTCGGTACGAGCAGTACTTC,CSARPKGQLFRYEQYF
TRBV12-3/TRBV12-4,TRBJ2-7,TRBD2,.,TGTGCCAGCAGTACCAGGATAGCGGGGGGGCCCAACGAGCAGTACTTC,CASSTRIAGGPNEQYF
TRBV7-8,TRBJ2-1,TRBD2,few,TGTGCCAGCAGCTTAGGTCCTAGCGGGAGGTCGGCCAGACTCTACAATGAGCAGTTCTTC,CASSLGPSGRSARLYNEQFF
TRBV20-1,TRBJ1-1,.,.,TGCAGTGCCGGAGACAGGCCGAACACTGAAGCTTTCTTT,CSAGDRPNTEAFF
TRBV5-1,TRBJ1-1,.,.,TGCGCCAGCAGCTTGGATCTCGGGAGGATGGGGACTGAAGCTTTCTTT,CASSLDLGRMGTEAFF
TRBV3-1,TRBJ2-1,.,few,TGTGCCAGCAGCCAAGATCTTTATAGTAGGGCGGGGATAACTTACAATGAGCAGTTCTTC,CASSQDLYSRAGITYNEQFF
TRBV29-1,TRBJ2-5,.,few,TGCAGCGGACAGGCCCAAGAGACCCAGTACTTC,CSGQAQETQYF
TRBV12-3/TRBV12-4,TRBJ1-3,.,many,TGTGCCAGCAGCCGCCGCAGAGGGACATCTGGAAACACCATATATTTT,CASSRRRGTSGNTIYF
TRBV2,TRBJ2-7,.,few,TGTGCCAGCATGGTTGGTGGAATCGAGCAGTACTTC,CASMVGGIEQYF
TRBV3-1,TRBJ1-2,TRBD1,few,TGTGCCAGCAGCCAAGATTCGGGGACAGGGTCATTTTTTGGCTACACCTTC,CASSQDSGTGSFFGYTF
TRBV12-3/TRBV12-4,TRBJ1-1,.,.,TGTGCCAGCAGTTTTGTCCCCATGGGGAACACTGAAGCTTTCTTT,CASSFVPMGNTEAFF
TRBV28,TRBJ1-1,.,few,TGTGCCAGCAGTTCCTCAGGGCTCAAAGCTTTCTTT,CASSSSGLKAFF
TRBV6-1,TRBJ1-5,.,few,TGTGCCAGCAGTGAATTAGAGGCCTATAGCAATCAGCCCCAGCATTTT,CASSELEAYSNQPQHF
TRBV18,TRBJ2-2,TRBD1,few,TGTGCCAGCTCACCTCGGGACAGCGGGGAGCTGTTTTTT,CASSPRDSGELFF
TRBV7-9,TRBJ1-3,.,few,TGTGCCAGCAGCCCTTCAGGGGCGGGAAACACCATATATTTT,CASSPSGAGNTIYF
TRBV2,TRBJ1-2,.,few,TGTGCCAGCAGTGAAAAAACAGGGATGTTTGGCTACACCTTC,CASSEKTGMFGYTF
TRBV12-3/TRBV12-4,TRBJ1-1,.,few,TGTGCCAGCAGTTATAAGGGGGACACTGAAGCTTTCTTT,CASSYKGDTEAFF
TRBV27,TRBJ2-5,.,.,TGTGCCAGCAGTTCCCACGGCTCGGGTGAGACCCAGTACTTC,CASSSHGSGETQYF
TRBV7-9,TRBJ2-7,.,.,TGTGCCAGCAGCTCCTTCCCCGTGGCCCGCCTTGGAGGCGAGCAGTACTTC,CASSSFPVARLGGEQYF
TRBV18,TRBJ1-1,TRBD1,few,TGTGCCAGCTCACAGGACAGGGGGGATGAAGCTTTCTTT,CASSQDRGDEAFF
TRBV18,TRBJ1-3,TRBD1,few,TGTGCCAGCTCACCCCAACAGGGGGAAGTCGGAAACACCATATATTTT,CASSPQQGEVGNTIYF
TRBV4-2,TRBJ2-3,.,many,TGTGCCAGCAGCCCCCGAGGAGCAGATACGCAGTATTTT,CASSPRGADTQYF
TRBV9,TRBJ1-6,.,few,TGTGCCAGCAGCGTAGTTGGGGCTCGAGGATCACCCCTCCACTTT,CASSVVGARGSPLHF
TRBV2,TRBJ2-3,.,many,TGTGCCAGCAAAAAGGACACCACTAGCACAGATACGCAGTATTTT,CASKKDTTSTDTQYF
TRBV12-3/TRBV12-4,TRBJ1-2,.,.,TGTGCCAGCAATTTCCCAGGGAGCTATGGCTACACCTTC,CASNFPGSYGYTF
TRBV18,TRBJ2-1,TRBD2,.,TGTGCCAGCTCACCAAGACTAGCGGGCCACAATGAGCAGTTCTTC,CASSPRLAGHNEQFF
TRBV7-8,TRBJ2-1,.,.,TGTGCCAGCAGCTTGGGCCGACGGGAGAGAGGCTACAATGAGCAGTTCTTC,CASSLGRRERGYNEQFF
TRBV15,TRBJ2-7,TRBD2,few,TGTGCCACCAGCAGAGTCGCACGGGGGGCCTACGAGCAGTACTTC,CATSRVARGAYEQYF
TRBV7-9,TRBJ2-5,.,few,TGTGCCAGCAGCTTAGCAGGGTCCACGGAGACCCAGTACTTC,CASSLAGSTETQYF
TRBV6-2/TRBV6-3,TRBJ2-1,.,.,TGTGCCAGCAGTTACGGCGGGAACCAGCGAGCCTCAGGGAATGAGCAGTTCTTC,CASSYGGNQRASGNEQFF
TRBV30,TRBJ1-2,TRBD1,.,TGTGCCTGCCGACCTCGACAGGGGACCAATACTAACTATGGCTACACCTTC,CACRPRQGTNTNYGYTF
TRBV6-4,TRBJ1-1,.,.,TGTGCCAGCAGGGGGCGATTGATCACTGAAGCTTTCTTT,CASRGRLITEAFF
TRBV15,TRBJ1-2,TRBD1,.,TGTGCCACCAGCAGAGGTCGGGGGGGACAGGGCCTTTTCACCTTC,CATSRGRGGQGLFTF
TRBV7-2,TRBJ1-6,.,.,TGTGCCAGCAGCCACCTGAGACCAGGCGCCGGGTCACCCCTCCACTTT,CASSHLRPGAGSPLHF
TRBV5-1,TRBJ1-6,.,.,TGCGCCAGCAGCCAGGATGTGAATTCACCCCTCCACTTT,CASSQDVNSPLHF
TRBV7-9,TRBJ2-1,.,few,TGTGCCACCCCCTGGGTTGGGGAGAGCTCCTACAATGAGCAGTTCTTC,CATPWVGESSYNEQFF
TRBV20-1,TRBJ2-7,.,.,TGCAGTGCTAGGCCCTACCAGGGCCATGGTTACGAGCAGTACTTC,CSARPYQGHGYEQYF
TRBV7-2,TRBJ2-2,TRBD2,many,TGTGCCAGCAGCCCGACTAGCGGGAGACCCGGGGAGCTGTTTTTT,CASSPTSGRPGELFF
TRBV4-2,TRBJ1-1,TRBD1,.,TGTGCCAGCAGCCACCCCGCGACAGGGATGAACACTGAAGCTTTCTTT,CASSHPATGMNTEAFF
TRBV10-3,TRBJ2-3,.,few,TGTGCCATCAGTGAGAGGGGACGGGGGACAGATACGCAGTATTTT,CAISERGRGTDTQYF
TRBV24-1,TRBJ2-7,TRBD2,.,TGTGCCACCAGTGGTTCGGCGGGAGATAACTACGAGCAGTACTTC,CATSGSAGDNYEQYF
TRBV7-3,TRBJ1-1,.,once,TGTGCCAGCAGCGAGACAGCGAACACTGAAGCTTTCTTT,CASSETANTEAFF
TRBV5-1,TRBJ2-3,.,.,TGCGCCAGCAGGGGAGTACTCAGCACAGATACGCAGTATTTT,CASRGVLSTDTQYF
TRBV20-1,TRBJ1-2,.,few,TGCAGTGCTAGTGGACACACCTCATTTGAGGGCTACACCTTC,CSASGHTSFEGYTF
TRBV5-1,TRBJ2-1,.,many,TGCGCCAGCAGAGGGACACTTAGCTCCTACAATGAGCAGTTCTTC,CASRGTLSSYNEQFF
TRBV5-6,TRBJ2-2,TRBD2,few,TGTGCCAGCAGCCAACTAGCGGGGCCGAACACCGGGGAGCTGTTTTTT,CASSQLAGPNTGELFF